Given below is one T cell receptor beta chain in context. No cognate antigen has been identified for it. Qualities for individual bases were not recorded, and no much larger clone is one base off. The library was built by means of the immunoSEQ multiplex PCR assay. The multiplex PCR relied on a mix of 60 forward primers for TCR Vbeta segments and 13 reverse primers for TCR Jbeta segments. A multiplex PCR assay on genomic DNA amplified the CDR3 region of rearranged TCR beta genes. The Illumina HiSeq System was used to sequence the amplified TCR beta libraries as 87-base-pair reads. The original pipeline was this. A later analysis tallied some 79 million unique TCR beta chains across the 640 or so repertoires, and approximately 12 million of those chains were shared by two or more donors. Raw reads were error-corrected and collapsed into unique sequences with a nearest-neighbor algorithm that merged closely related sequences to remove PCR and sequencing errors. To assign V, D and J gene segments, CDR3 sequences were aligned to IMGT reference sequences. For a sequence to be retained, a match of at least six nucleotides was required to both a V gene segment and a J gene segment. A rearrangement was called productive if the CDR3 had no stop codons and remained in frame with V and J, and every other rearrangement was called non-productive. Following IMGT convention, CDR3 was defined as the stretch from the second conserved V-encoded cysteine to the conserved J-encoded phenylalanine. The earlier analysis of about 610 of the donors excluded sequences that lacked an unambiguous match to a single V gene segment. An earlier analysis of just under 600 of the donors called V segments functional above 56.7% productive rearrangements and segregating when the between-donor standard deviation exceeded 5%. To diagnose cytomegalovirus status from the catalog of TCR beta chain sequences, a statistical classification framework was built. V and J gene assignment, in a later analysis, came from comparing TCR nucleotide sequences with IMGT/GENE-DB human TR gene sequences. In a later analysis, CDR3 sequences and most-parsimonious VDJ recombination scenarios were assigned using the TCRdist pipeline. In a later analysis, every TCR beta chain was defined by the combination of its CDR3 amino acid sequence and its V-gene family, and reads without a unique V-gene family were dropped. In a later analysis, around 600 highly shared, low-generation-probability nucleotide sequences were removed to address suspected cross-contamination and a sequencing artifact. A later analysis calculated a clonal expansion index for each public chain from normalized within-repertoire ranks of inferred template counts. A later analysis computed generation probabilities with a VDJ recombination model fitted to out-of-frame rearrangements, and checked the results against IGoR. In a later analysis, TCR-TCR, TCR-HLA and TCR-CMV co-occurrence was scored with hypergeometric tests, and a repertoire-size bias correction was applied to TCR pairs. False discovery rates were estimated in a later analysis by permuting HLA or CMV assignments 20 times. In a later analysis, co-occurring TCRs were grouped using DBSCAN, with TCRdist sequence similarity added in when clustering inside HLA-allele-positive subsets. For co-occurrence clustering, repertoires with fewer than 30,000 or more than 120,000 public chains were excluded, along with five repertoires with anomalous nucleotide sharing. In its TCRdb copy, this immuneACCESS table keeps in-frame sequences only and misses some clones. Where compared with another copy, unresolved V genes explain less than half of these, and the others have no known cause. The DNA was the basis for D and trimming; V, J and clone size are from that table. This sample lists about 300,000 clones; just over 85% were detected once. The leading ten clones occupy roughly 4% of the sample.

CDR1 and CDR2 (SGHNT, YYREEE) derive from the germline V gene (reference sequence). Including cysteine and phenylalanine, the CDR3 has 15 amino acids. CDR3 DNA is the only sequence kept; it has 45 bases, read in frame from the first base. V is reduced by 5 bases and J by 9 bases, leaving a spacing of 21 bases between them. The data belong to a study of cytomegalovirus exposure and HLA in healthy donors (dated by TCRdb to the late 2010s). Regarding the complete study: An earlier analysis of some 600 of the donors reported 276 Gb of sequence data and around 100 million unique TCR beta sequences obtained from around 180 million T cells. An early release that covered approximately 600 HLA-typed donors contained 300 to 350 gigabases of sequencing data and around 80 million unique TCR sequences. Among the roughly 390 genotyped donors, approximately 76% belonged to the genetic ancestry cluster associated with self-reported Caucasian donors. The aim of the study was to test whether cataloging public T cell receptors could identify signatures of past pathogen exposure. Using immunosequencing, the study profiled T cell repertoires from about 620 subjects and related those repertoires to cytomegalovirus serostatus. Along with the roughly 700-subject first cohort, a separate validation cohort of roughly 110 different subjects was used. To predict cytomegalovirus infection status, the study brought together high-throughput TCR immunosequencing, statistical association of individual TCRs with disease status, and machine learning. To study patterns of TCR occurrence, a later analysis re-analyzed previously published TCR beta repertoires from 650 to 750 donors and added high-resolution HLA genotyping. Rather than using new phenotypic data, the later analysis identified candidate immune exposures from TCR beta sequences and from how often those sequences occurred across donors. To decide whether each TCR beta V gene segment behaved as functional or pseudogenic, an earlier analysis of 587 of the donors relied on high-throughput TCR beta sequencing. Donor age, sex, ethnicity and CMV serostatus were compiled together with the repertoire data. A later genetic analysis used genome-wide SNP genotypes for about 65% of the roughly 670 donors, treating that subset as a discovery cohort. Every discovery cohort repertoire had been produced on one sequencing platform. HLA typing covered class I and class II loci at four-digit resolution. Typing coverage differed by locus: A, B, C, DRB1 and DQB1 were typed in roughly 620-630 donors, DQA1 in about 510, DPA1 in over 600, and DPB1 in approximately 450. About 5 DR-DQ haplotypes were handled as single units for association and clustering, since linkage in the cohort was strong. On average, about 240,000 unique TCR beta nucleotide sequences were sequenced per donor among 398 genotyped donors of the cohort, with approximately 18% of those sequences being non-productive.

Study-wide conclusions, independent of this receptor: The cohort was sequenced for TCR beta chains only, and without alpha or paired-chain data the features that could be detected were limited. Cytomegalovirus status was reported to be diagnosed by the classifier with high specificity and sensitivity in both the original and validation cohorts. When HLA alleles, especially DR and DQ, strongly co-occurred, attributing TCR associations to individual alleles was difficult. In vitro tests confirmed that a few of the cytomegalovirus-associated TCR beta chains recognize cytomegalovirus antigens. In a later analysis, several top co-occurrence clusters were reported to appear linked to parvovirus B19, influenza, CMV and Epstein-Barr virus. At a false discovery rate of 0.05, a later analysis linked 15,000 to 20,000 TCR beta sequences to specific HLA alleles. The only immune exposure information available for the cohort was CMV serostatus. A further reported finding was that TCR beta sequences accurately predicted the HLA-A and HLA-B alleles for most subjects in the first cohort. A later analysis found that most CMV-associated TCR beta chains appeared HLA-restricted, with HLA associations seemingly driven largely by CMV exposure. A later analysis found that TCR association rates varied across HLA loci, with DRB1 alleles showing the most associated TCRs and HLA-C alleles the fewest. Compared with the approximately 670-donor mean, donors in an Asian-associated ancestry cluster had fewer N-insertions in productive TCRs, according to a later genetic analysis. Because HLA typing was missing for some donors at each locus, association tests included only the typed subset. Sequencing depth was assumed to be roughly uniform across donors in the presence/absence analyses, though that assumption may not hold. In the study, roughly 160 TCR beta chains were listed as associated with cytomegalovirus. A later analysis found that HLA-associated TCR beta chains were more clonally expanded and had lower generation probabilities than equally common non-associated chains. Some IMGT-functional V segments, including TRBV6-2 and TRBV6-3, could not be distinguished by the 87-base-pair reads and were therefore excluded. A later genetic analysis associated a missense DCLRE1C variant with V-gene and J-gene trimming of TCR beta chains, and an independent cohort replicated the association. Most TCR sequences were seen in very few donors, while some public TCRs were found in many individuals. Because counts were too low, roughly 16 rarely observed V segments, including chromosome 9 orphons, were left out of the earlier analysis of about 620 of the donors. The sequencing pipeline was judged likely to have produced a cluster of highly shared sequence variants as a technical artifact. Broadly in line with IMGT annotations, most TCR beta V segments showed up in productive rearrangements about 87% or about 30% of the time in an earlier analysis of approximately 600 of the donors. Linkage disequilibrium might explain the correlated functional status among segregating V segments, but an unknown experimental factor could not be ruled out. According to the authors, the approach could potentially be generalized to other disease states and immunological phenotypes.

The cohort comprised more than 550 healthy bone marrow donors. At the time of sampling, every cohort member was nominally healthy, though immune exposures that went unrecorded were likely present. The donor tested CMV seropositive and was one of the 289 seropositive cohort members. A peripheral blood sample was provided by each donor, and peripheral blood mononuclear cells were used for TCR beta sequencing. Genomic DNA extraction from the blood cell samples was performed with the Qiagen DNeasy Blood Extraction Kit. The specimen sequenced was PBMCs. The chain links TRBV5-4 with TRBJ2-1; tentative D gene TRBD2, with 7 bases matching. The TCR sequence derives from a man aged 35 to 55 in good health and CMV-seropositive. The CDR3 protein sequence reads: CASSSPRGGVSEQFF. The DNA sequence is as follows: TGTGCCAGCAGTTCCCCGAGGGGGGGGGTCAGTGAGCAGTTCTTC.